This TCR beta chain was captured by sequencing in a study of blood T cell repertoires in COVID-19 (dated by TCRdb to the early 2020s). Regarding the research as a whole: Samples from collaborators originated in the United States, Italy and Spain and spanned both the acute and convalescent phases of COVID-19. The prospective study material was composed of cDNA or gDNA derived from T cells, B-cell-depleted T cells, or PBMCs. Deeply sampled blood TCRbeta repertoires from subjects exposed to, actively infected with, or recovered from COVID-19 were included in the dataset. The repertoires were released in a freely available public database intended as a resource for research on the immune response to SARS-CoV-2. Samples were obtained from the ongoing ImmuneRACE study (first 160 participants) and from 1,254 subjects provided by 6 global collaborators. A de-identified subject ID, COVID-19 status, age in years and sex were almost always included in the sample metadata. HLA class I and class II types, where available, came from metadata supplied by the sample provider rather than from assay-based typing. The paper's findings and limits, for the study overall: Clinical and demographic metadata were provided uncurated, with the amount varying by source and participant.

TCRbeta CDR3 regions were amplified from genomic DNA using the immunoSEQ Assay, a bias-controlled multiplex PCR. In the authors' own workflow: Within the assay, amplification of reference gene primers was used to estimate how many nucleated cells each sample contained. To quantify the absolute abundance of each unique TCRbeta CDR3 rearrangement, sequence reads were collapsed and filtered. For each sample, productive Simpson clonality was calculated by taking the square root of Simpson's diversity index across productive rearrangements. The clones in this table, taken by TCRdb from immuneACCESS, are in-frame only. Not every clone is retained; where verified, under half of the shortfall comes from an unresolved V gene, and the cause of the rest is unknown. That table is the source of V, J and clone size, and D and trimming were worked out from the DNA. This sample has around 94,000 clones in its table, and about 83% of those were observed once. 9.5% to 10% of the sample is taken by the ten largest.

Remarks on this clone: Its specific antigen is unknown. Per-nucleotide qualities are absent, and no much larger clonotype sits a single base away.

Trimming costs V 3 bases and J 5 bases, and their ends lie 11 bases apart. Measured from the cysteine to the phenylalanine, the CDR3 is 13 residues long. Of the read, only the CDR3 DNA is kept; its 39 bases are in frame from base 1. For CDR1 and CDR2, the germline V gene lists SGDLS and YYNGEE. Each collaborating institution followed its own protocols to collect whole blood in K2EDTA tubes. For TCRbeta analysis, collaborator samples were shipped as frozen whole blood, as isolated PBMCs, or as DNA extracted from either sample type. The sequencing sample was made of peripheral blood. The TCR sequence derives from a man aged 40-55 years with active or convalescent COVID-19. Recombination joined TRBV9 with TRBJ2-5; TRBD1 is possibly the D segment (5 matching bases). The nucleotide sequence is TGTGCCAGCAGCGCCGCGGCAGGGGAGACCCAGTACTTC. Translated, this gives CASSAAAGETQYF. Supplemented by the reference TRBV9 and TRBJ2-5 proteins around the CDR3, the complete variable domain is DSGVTQTPKHLITATGQRVTLRCSPRSGDLSVYWYQQSLDQGLQFLIQYYNGEERAKGNILERFSAQQFPDLHSELNLSSLELGDSALYFCASSAAAGETQYFGPGTRLLVL.